A single sample is the source of the 3 T cell receptor beta chains below, sequenced in a study of identical twins. Via MiXCR, TCRdb re-called the 5' RACE reads, giving one row per CDR3 protein. The sample has a few hundred thousand distinct CDR3 sequences, roughly 10% seen once. Source material: memory T cells sorted from blood. Source of these receptors: a man aged 50-59 years in good health.

This clonotype showed up just a few times. V and J are TRBV29-1 and TRBJ1-2; D gene ambiguous. The CDR3 extends over 11 amino acids. V was cut by 5 bases and J by 7 bases, with 11 bases left in between. CDR1 is SQVTM, CDR2 ANQGSEA, per germline. CDR3 in amino acids: CSVWGERGYTF. For the CDR3, the DNA is TGCAGCGTTTGGGGTGAGCGTGGCTACACCTTC.

The rearrangement links TRBV4-1 to TRBJ2-2, with TRBD1 matching over 9 bases. CDR1 is MGHRA, CDR2 YSYEKL, per germline. V lost 4 bases, J lost 3 bases, and 3 bases stayed unmatched. The CDR3 sequence is 15 residues long. CDR3 residues: CASSLWTGDTGELFF. The CDR3, as DNA: TGCGCCAGCAGCCTTTGGACAGGGGACACCGGGGAGCTGTTTTTT.

V is TRBV6-5 and J is TRBJ2-2; 8 nucleotides line up with TRBD1. The CDR3 is 14 amino acids. The germline V gene encodes CDR1 MNHEY and CDR2 SVGAGI. V shed 4 bases and J 7 bases; nucleotides not matched to a gene: 5. The CDR3 reads CASSLTGVGGELFF. CDR3 coding DNA: TGTGCCAGCAGTTTGACAGGGGTAGGCGGGGAGCTGTTTTTT.